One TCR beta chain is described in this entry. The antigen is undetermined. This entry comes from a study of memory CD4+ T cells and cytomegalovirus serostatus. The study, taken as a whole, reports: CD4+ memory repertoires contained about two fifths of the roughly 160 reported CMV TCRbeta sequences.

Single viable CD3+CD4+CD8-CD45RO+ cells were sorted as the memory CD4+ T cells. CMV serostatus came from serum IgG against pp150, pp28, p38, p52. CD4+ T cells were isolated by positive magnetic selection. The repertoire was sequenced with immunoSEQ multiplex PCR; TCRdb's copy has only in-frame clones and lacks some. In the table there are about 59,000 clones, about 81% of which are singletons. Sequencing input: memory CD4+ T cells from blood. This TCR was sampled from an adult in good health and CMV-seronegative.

The DNA of the CDR3 is TGTGCCAGCAGCTCGTGGACTAGCGCCCCCTCGGGCGGGGAGCTGTTTTTT. It specifies CASSSWTSAPSGGELFF. This rearrangement joins TRBV11-2 to TRBJ2-2, with 9 nucleotides matching TRBD2. The CDR3 runs 17 residues. V shed 4 bases and J 7 bases; nucleotides not matched to a gene: 13. CDR1 and CDR2 (germline): SGHAT, FQNNGV.